The rows below give T cell receptor beta chains drawn from one sample of a study of control samples from healthy donors and cancer patients. The protocol was immunoSEQ multiplex PCR, while the TCRdb copy is restricted to in-frame clones and leaves out a portion. The sample includes some 150,000 clones, around 91% of them seen just once. Specimen: blood. The receptors were gathered from a woman in her twenties or thirties in good health. Each CDR3 is given with its conserved first and last residue. The D gene is left open where the match is weak. Only part of the rows carry a size: once, few, many, or a class if the clone is expanded.

>-|TRBJ1-2|-|TRBV20-1
CSARDNYGYTF
TGCAGTGCCCGGGACAACTATGGCTACACCTTC
>TRBD1|TRBJ2-3|-|TRBV19
CASSIRQGSDTQYF
TGTGCCAGTAGTATCCGACAGGGTTCAGATACGCAGTATTTT
>-|TRBJ1-5|-|TRBV5-6
CASSPGSHPNQPQHF
TGTGCCAGCAGCCCGGGGTCTCACCCGAATCAGCCCCAGCATTTT
>-|TRBJ1-1|-|TRBV7-8
CASSLEGGTEAFF
TGTGCCAGCAGCTTAGAGGGGGGCACTGAAGCTTTCTTT
>TRBD1|TRBJ1-6|-|TRBV11-3
CASSRQGAYNSPLHF
TGTGCCAGCAGCCGACAGGGGGCGTATAATTCACCCCTCCACTTT
>TRBD2|TRBJ2-1|-|TRBV3-1/TRBV3-2
CASSQGTSGPYNEQFF
TGTGCCAGCAGCCAAGGGACTAGCGGGCCCTACAATGAGCAGTTCTTC
>-|TRBJ1-1|-|TRBV29-1
CSVERGGTEAFF
TGCAGCGTTGAGAGGGGGGGCACTGAAGCTTTCTTT
>TRBD1|TRBJ1-2|-|TRBV11-2
CASSLGTGDGYTF
TGTGCCAGCAGCTTAGGGACAGGGGATGGCTACACCTTC
>-|TRBJ1-6|-|TRBV15
CATSREGRGSPLHF
TGTGCCACCAGCAGAGAAGGGCGCGGATCACCCCTCCACTTT
>-|TRBJ2-4|few|TRBV5-4
CASSFVAKNIQYF
TGTGCCAGCAGCTTCGTAGCCAAAAACATTCAGTACTTC
>TRBD1|TRBJ1-3|-|TRBV14
CASSLDRVSGNTIYF
TGTGCCAGCAGCCTCGACAGGGTATCAGGAAACACCATATATTTT
>TRBD1|TRBJ2-5|-|TRBV6-5
CASKGDRGGKTQYF
TGTGCCAGCAAGGGGGACAGGGGAGGAAAGACCCAGTACTTC
>TRBD2|TRBJ2-7|-|TRBV6-1
CASSRGGAGGEQYF
TGTGCCAGCAGTCGCGGGGGGGCCGGGGGCGAGCAGTACTTC
>-|TRBJ2-7|-|TRBV3-1/TRBV3-2
CASSQQGSYEQYF
TGTGCCAGCAGCCAACAGGGGTCCTACGAGCAGTACTTC